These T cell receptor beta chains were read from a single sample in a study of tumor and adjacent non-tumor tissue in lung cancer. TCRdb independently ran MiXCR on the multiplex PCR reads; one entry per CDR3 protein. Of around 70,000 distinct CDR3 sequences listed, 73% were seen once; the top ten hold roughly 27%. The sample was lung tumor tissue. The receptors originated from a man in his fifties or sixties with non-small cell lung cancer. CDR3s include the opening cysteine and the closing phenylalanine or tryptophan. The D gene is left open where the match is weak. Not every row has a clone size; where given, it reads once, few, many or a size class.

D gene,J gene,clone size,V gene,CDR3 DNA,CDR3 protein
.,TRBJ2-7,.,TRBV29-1,TGCAGGATTGCGGCAGCCTACGAGCAGTACTTC,CRIAAAYEQYF
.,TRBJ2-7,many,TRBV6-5,TGTGCCAGCAGTTACTCGGGCAACTACCACTACGAGCAGTACTTC,CASSYSGNYHYEQYF
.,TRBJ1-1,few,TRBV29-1,TGCAGTCTTGAGGTCCCCGGGTTTGGTGAAGCTTTCTTT,CSLEVPGFGEAFF
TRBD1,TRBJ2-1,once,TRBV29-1,TGCAATCTTCACCTGGACAGGACCTACAATGAGCAGTTCTTC,CNLHLDRTYNEQFF
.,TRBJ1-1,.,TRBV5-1,TGCGCCAGCAGCCCAGGGGCGGGGGGCGAGGGCACTGAAGCTTTCTTT,CASSPGAGGEGTEAFF
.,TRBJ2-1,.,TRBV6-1,TGTGTCAGCAGTGCGTACGATGAGCAGTTCTTT,CVSSAYDEQFF
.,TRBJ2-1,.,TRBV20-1,TGCAGTGCTTCCCACCACGGGAGATCCTACAATGAGCAGTTCTTC,CSASHHGRSYNEQFF
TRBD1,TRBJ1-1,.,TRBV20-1,TGCAGTGCACCCCGACAGGGAGGCATGACTGTAGCTTTCTTT,CSAPRQGGMTVAFF
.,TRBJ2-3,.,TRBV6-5,TGTGCCAACGGGTTCAAACTAGCAGGGGATAAGCAGTATTTT,CANGFKLAGDKQYF
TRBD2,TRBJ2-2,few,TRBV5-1,TGCGCCAGCAGCTTAAGGACTAGTCCAAACACCGGGGAGCTGTTTTTT,CASSLRTSPNTGELFF
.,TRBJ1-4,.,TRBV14,TGTGCCAGCAGCCAAGGACTGTCGGCAGTGACTTTT,CASSQGLSAVTF
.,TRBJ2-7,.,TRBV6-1,TGTGCCAGCAGTGAGGCCCAGGGAGCATACGAGCAGTATTTC,CASSEAQGAYEQYF
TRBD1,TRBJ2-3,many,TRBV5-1,TGTGCCAGCAGCTTTAGGGACAGGGGATCGGATACGCAGTATTTT,CASSFRDRGSDTQYF
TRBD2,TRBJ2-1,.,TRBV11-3,TGTGTCAGCAGCCCGACCGGGATTAGCGGGAGGCAGTTCTTC,CVSSPTGISGRQFF
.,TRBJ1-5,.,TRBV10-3,TGTGCCATCAGGGGCGTCAATAGCATTCAGCCCCAGCATTTT,CAIRGVNSIQPQHF
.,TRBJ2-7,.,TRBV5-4,TGTGCCAGTAGTGGGATATCGGTGGGGGAGCAGTACTTC,CASSGISVGEQYF
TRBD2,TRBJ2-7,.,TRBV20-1,TGCAGTGGTGCAAGGAGTAGCGGGGACTACGAGCAGTACTTC,CSGARSSGDYEQYF
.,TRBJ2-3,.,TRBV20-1,TGCAGTGCTGAACTAACGAGATCTGATATGCAGTATTTT,CSAELTRSDMQYF
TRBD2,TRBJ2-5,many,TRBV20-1,TGCAGTGCTAGAGATAGCGGGGATCAAGAGACCCAGTACTTC,CSARDSGDQETQYF
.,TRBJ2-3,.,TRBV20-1,TGCAGTGCTAGCTCGGCGGGAAGGGTACAAAGAAGCACTGACACGCAGTATTTT,CSASSAGRVQRSTDTQYF
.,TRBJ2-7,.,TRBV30,TGTGAGTGGACGAACTACGGGTACGAGCAGTACTTC,CEWTNYGYEQYF
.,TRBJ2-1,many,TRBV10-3,TGTGCCATCGCGAGCGGTTACAATGAGCAGTTCTTC,CAIASGYNEQFF
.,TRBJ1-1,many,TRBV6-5,TGTGCCAGCAGTTACCACGGAGAGAACACTGAAGCTTTCTTT,CASSYHGENTEAFF
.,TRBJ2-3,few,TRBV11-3,TGTGCCAGTAGCTCAGGGCTAGTAGATAGCACAGATACGCAGTATTTT,CASSSGLVDSTDTQYF
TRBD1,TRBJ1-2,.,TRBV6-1,TGTGCTAGCAGTTACAGGACAGGGGATGGCTACATCTTC,CASSYRTGDGYIF
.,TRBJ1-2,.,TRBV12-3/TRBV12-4,TGTGCCAGCACTCCTCAGGACGGCCATGGCTACATCTTC,CASTPQDGHGYIF
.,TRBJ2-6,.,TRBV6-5,TGTGCCACTAGTTACTCCCTAGGCTCTGGGGCCAACGTCCTGACTTTC,CATSYSLGSGANVLTF
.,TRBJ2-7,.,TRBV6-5,TGTGCCAGCAGCCGACCGGACAGAGCCTACGAGCAGTACTTC,CASSRPDRAYEQYF
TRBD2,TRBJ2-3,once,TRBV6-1,TGTGCCAGTAGCCTGGGCGGGAGCACAGATAAGCAGTATTTT,CASSLGGSTDKQYF